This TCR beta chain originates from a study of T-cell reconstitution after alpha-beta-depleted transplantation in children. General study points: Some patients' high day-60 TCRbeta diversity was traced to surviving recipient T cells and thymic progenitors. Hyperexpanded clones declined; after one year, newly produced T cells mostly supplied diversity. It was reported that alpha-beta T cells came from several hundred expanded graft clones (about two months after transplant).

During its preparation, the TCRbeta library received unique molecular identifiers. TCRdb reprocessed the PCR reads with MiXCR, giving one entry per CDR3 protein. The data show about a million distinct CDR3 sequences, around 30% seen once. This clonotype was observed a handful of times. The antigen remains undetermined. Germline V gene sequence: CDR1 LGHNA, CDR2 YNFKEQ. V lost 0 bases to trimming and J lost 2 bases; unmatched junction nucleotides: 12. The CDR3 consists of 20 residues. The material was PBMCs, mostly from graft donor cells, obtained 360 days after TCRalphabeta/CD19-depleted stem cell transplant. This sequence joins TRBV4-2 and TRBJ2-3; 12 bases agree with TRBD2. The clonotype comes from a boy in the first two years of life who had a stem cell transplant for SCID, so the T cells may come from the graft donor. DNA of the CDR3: TGTGCCAGCAGCCAAGATTTTTGGGCTAGCGGGGGGGGCAACACAGATACGCAGTATTTT. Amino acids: CASSQDFWASGGGNTDTQYF.